The rows below give T cell receptor beta chains drawn from one sample of a study of blood T cell repertoires in COVID-19. This table comes from immunoSEQ multiplex PCR, and its TCRdb copy is limited to in-frame clones, with some not included. The repertoire holds over 110,000 clones, with approximately 80% as singletons. Sequencing was done on a sample of peripheral blood. All receptors come from a man aged 60-69 years with active or convalescent COVID-19. Each CDR3 is given with its conserved first and last residue. Fields, in order: clone size, D gene, V gene, J gene, CDR3 length, CDR3 protein, CDR3 DNA. D genes are given only for firm matches. Rows may omit the clone size; those that give it use once, few, many or a size class.

>.|.|TRBV7-9|TRBJ2-1|12
CASSLELNEQFF
TGTGCCAGCAGCTTAGAACTGAATGAGCAGTTCTTC
>.|TRBD2|TRBV30|TRBJ2-5|15
CAWSTGLAGKETQYF
TGTGCCTGGAGTACTGGGCTAGCGGGGAAAGAGACCCAGTACTTC
>.|TRBD1|TRBV9|TRBJ2-2|16
CASSVSGTGITGELFF
TGTGCCAGCAGCGTCTCCGGGACAGGGATCACCGGGGAGCTGTTTTTT
>few|.|TRBV21-1|TRBJ1-2|17
CASSNVSVPGTDYGYTF
TGTGCCAGCAGCAATGTGTCGGTCCCCGGGACAGATTATGGCTACACCTTC
>.|.|TRBV3-1/TRBV3-2|TRBJ2-3|13
CASSQACRLFQYF
TGTGCCAGCAGCCAAGCTTGCCGGTTATTTCAGTATTTT
>once|TRBD1|TRBV18|TRBJ1-5|16
CASSGQGTYSNQPQHF
TGTGCCAGCTCCGGACAGGGGACCTATAGCAATCAGCCCCAGCATTTT
>once|.|TRBV7-2|TRBJ1-4|15
CASSFGPQGNEKLFF
TGTGCCAGCAGCTTTGGTCCGCAGGGTAATGAAAAACTGTTTTTT
>.|TRBD1|TRBV6-5|TRBJ1-1|16
CASSYDLDRVNTEAFF
TGTGCCAGCAGTTACGACTTGGACAGGGTGAACACTGAAGCTTTCTTT
>.|TRBD1|TRBV27|TRBJ1-2|15
CASRPTGQRWNGYTF
TGTGCCAGCAGACCGACGGGACAGCGATGGAATGGCTACACCTTC
>.|.|TRBV5-4|TRBJ1-1|14
CASSHTDLNTEAFF
TGTGCCAGCAGCCATACAGATCTGAACACTGAAGCTTTCTTT
>.|TRBD1|TRBV29-1|TRBJ1-1|13
CSAQGDRGTEAFF
TGCAGCGCCCAAGGGGACAGGGGCACTGAAGCTTTCTTT
>.|.|TRBV25-1|TRBJ1-3|16
CASSEWRQDSGNTIYF
TGTGCCAGCAGTGAATGGAGGCAGGACTCTGGAAACACCATATATTTT
>.|.|TRBV27|TRBJ1-2|16
CASSPLGGRLERGYTF
TGTGCCAGCAGCCCACTGGGGGGGCGATTAGAGAGGGGCTACACCTTC
>.|.|TRBV6-5|TRBJ1-2|12
CASRITGSGYTF
TGTGCCAGCAGGATTACAGGGTCCGGCTACACCTTC
>.|.|TRBV27|TRBJ1-6|16
CASSPQPRQDNSPLHF
TGTGCCAGCAGTCCTCAACCTCGACAGGATAATTCACCCCTCCACTTT
>.|.|TRBV24-1|TRBJ1-1|13
CATSTGVDTEAFF
TGTGCCACCAGCACGGGGGTAGACACTGAAGCTTTCTTT
>.|.|TRBV11-2|TRBJ2-3|16
CASSLGPSTSTDTQYF
TGTGCCAGCAGCTTAGGTCCTAGCACAAGCACAGATACGCAGTATTTT
>.|TRBD1|TRBV15|TRBJ1-5|13
CATSGQGDQPQHF
TGTGCCACCAGTGGACAGGGGGATCAGCCCCAGCATTTT
>.|TRBD1|TRBV29-1|TRBJ1-1|13
CSVKDRLNPEAFF
TGCAGCGTAAAGGACAGGTTAAATCCTGAAGCTTTCTTT
>.|.|TRBV7-9|TRBJ2-5|14
CASSLYRGQETQYF
TGTGCCAGCAGCTTATACCGGGGCCAAGAGACCCAGTACTTC
>.|.|TRBV9|TRBJ2-1|13
CASSRAGYNEQFF
TGTGCCAGCAGCCGGGCGGGCTACAATGAGCAGTTCTTC
>.|TRBD1|TRBV7-9|TRBJ1-5|14
CASSRGGVNQPQHF
TGTGCCAGCAGCCGAGGGGGCGTCAATCAGCCCCAGCATTTT
>.|.|TRBV25-1|TRBJ2-3|12
CASSEYQDTQYF
TGTGCCAGCAGTGAATACCAAGATACGCAGTATTTT
>.|.|TRBV7-8|TRBJ1-1|16
CASSLASRVVNTEAFF
TGTGCCAGCAGCTTAGCTTCCCGGGTAGTGAACACTGAAGCTTTCTTT
>.|.|TRBV18|TRBJ1-2|13
CASSPDSNYGYTF
TGTGCCAGCTCACCGGACAGTAACTATGGCTACACCTTC
>.|TRBD1|TRBV12-3/TRBV12-4|TRBJ2-5|13
CASSFGTVETQYF
TGTGCCAGCAGTTTCGGGACAGTAGAGACCCAGTACTTC
>.|.|TRBV6-2/TRBV6-3|TRBJ1-3|16
CASSYTGSRSGNTIYF
TGTGCCAGCAGTTACACAGGGTCAAGATCTGGAAACACCATATATTTT
>.|TRBD1|TRBV19|TRBJ2-5|15
CASSMQRTGQETQYF
TGTGCCAGTAGTATGCAACGGACAGGCCAAGAGACCCAGTACTTC
>.|TRBD1|TRBV7-2|TRBJ2-1|15
CASSLEQGTYNEQFF
TGTGCCAGCAGCTTAGAACAGGGGACCTACAATGAGCAGTTCTTC
>.|TRBD1|TRBV7-6|TRBJ1-4|15
CASSSNRGGSEKLFF
TGTGCCAGCAGCAGTAACAGGGGAGGCAGTGAAAAACTGTTTTTT
>.|TRBD2|TRBV13|TRBJ2-7|16
CASSPGLAGGPHEQYF
TGTGCCAGCAGCCCGGGACTAGCGGGGGGGCCACACGAGCAGTACTTC
>.|.|TRBV23-1|TRBJ1-6|16
CASNRETSSYNSPLHF
TGCGCCAGCAACAGGGAAACAAGCTCCTATAATTCACCCCTCCACTTT
>.|.|TRBV12-5|TRBJ1-1|15
CASGLVRGGLTEAFF
TGTGCTAGTGGTTTGGTACGGGGAGGGCTCACTGAAGCTTTCTTT
>once|.|TRBV5-6|TRBJ1-5|16
CASSRAGTRSNQPQHF
TGTGCCAGCAGCAGAGCCGGGACACGTAGCAATCAGCCCCAGCATTTT
>.|.|TRBV10-3|TRBJ1-6|16
CAISESKAEANSPLHF
TGTGCCATCAGTGAGTCGAAGGCGGAGGCTAATTCACCCCTCCACTTT
>.|.|TRBV25-1|TRBJ1-2|15
CASSGSGGMRSGYTF
TGTGCCAGCAGTGGCAGCGGGGGGATGCGCTCTGGCTACACCTTC
>.|TRBD1|TRBV4-1|TRBJ1-5|20
CASSRRNDRTGDVWDQPQHF
TGCGCCAGCAGCCGGAGGAATGATAGAACAGGGGACGTTTGGGATCAGCCCCAGCATTTT
>once|.|TRBV30|TRBJ2-1|13
CAWSVGSYNEQFF
TGTGCCTGGAGTGTTGGTAGTTACAATGAGCAGTTCTTC
>.|TRBD1|TRBV6-5|TRBJ1-3|15
CATKEDREGGNTIYF
TGTGCCACCAAGGAGGACAGGGAGGGAGGAAACACCATATATTTT
>.|TRBD1|TRBV12-5|TRBJ1-2|14
CASGWDRGDYGYTF
TGTGCTAGTGGGTGGGACAGGGGGGACTATGGCTACACCTTC
>.|.|TRBV5-1|TRBJ1-4|16
CASSLGGGATNEKLFF
TGCGCCAGCAGCTTGGGGGGCGGTGCAACTAATGAAAAACTGTTTTTT
>.|.|TRBV29-1|TRBJ2-3|13
CSVEQTSTDTQYF
TGCAGCGTTGAACAGACTAGCACAGATACGCAGTATTTT
>.|TRBD1|TRBV27|TRBJ1-4|16
CASSKNPGGANEKLFF
TGTGCCAGCAGTAAAAATCCAGGGGGAGCGAATGAAAAACTGTTTTTT
>.|TRBD1|TRBV10-1|TRBJ1-1|14
CASSGTGWGTEAFF
TGCGCCAGCAGTGGGACAGGGTGGGGCACTGAAGCTTTCTTT
>few|.|TRBV6-5|TRBJ2-1|10
CASRGVEQFF
TGTGCCAGCAGGGGAGTTGAGCAGTTCTTC
>.|TRBD2|TRBV25-1|TRBJ2-1|16
CASSEYAAGGTNEQFF
TGTGCCAGCAGTGAATACGCGGCGGGAGGAACGAATGAGCAGTTCTTC
>.|.|TRBV2|TRBJ2-1|15
CASSTYGVGDNEQFF
TGTGCCAGCAGTACCTATGGGGTAGGGGACAATGAGCAGTTCTTC
>.|.|TRBV7-2|TRBJ2-1|13
CASSLVKSDEQFF
TGTGCCAGCAGCTTAGTTAAATCGGATGAGCAGTTCTTC
>once|TRBD1|TRBV4-1|TRBJ1-4|15
CASSHHGTVNEKLFF
TGCGCCAGCAGCCACCACGGGACAGTTAATGAAAAACTGTTTTTT
>.|.|TRBV14|TRBJ2-3|13
CASSQVQADTQYF
TGTGCCAGCAGCCAAGTCCAGGCAGATACGCAGTATTTT
>.|TRBD1|TRBV30|TRBJ1-5|13
CAWGTGDNQPQHF
TGTGCCTGGGGAACAGGGGACAATCAGCCCCAGCATTTT
>once|TRBD1|TRBV3-1/TRBV3-2|TRBJ1-4|17
CASSPGTGGALREKLFF
TGTGCCAGCAGTCCCGGGACAGGGGGCGCGTTGAGGGAAAAACTGTTTTTT
>.|.|TRBV11-3|TRBJ2-5|15
CASSPPGRGRETQYF
TGTGCCAGCAGCCCTCCGGGCCGGGGGAGAGAGACCCAGTACTTC
>.|TRBD1|TRBV3-1/TRBV3-2|TRBJ1-2|16
CASSQVTTGKAAGYTF
TGTGCCAGCAGCCAAGTCACGACAGGGAAAGCGGCTGGCTACACCTTC
>.|TRBD2|TRBV6-1|TRBJ2-3|14
CASSEAGGRDTQYF
TGTGCCAGCAGTGAAGCGGGGGGGAGAGATACGCAGTATTTT
>many|.|TRBV4-1|TRBJ2-4|16
CASSPLGTGGANIQYF
TGCGCCAGCAGCCCGCTAGGAACGGGGGGCGCAAACATTCAGTACTTC
>.|TRBD1|TRBV5-1|TRBJ1-4|14
CASSSGTGDEKLFF
TGCGCCAGCAGCTCCGGGACAGGGGATGAAAAACTGTTTTTT